The text below deals with one TCR beta chain. Its cognate antigen is unknown. What was amplified from RNA transcripts were TCR beta CDR3 regions. Carried out on the TCR CDR3, a first-round RT-PCR used the HTBI primer set. One entry per CDR3 protein, called by TCRdb with MiXCR from the multiplex PCR reads. This sample has about 720,000 distinct CDR3 sequences, with 16% found just once. These data come from a study of T cells in Graves' hyperthyroidism and ophthalmopathy. Findings of the study overall: In validation, the model predicted ophthalmopathy. These predictions came a median 6.5 months before onset. A 13 V-J signature model discriminated ophthalmopathy versus stable hyperthyroidism.

The germline V gene encodes CDR1 MNHNS and CDR2 SASEGT. The CDR3 length is 18 residues. The V gene end was trimmed by 6 bases and the J gene end by 5 bases; junction bases not matched to a gene: 13. Pregnant or lactating patients were excluded, as were those with uncontrolled infection or other autoimmune disease. The specimen sequenced was blood. V and J are TRBV6-1 and TRBJ2-2, with TRBD2 matching over 12 bases. The TCR originated in a man between 18 and 35 years old with Graves' hyperthyroidism. CDR3: CASSLTPTSGRRTGELFF. The CDR3 coding sequence is TGTGCCAGCAGCCTTACCCCGACTAGCGGGAGACGTACCGGGGAGCTGTTTTTT.